This T cell receptor beta chain originates from a study of T cell changes during pregnancy in multiple sclerosis. This CDR3 is 13 amino acids long. Germline-derived CDR1 and CDR2 are MNHNS and SASEGT. The V end lost 6 bases, the J end lost 1 base, and 9 bases lay between the germline ends. The table came from immunoSEQ multiplex PCR; TCRdb's copy has only in-frame clones and leaves some out. The table has about 110,000 clones, 75% to 95% seen once. The chain joins TRBV6-1 to TRBJ1-1, with D possibly being TRBD1 (5 bases). Here the sequenced sample was peripheral blood, taken before pregnancy. The source of this sequence is a female donor with multiple sclerosis, enrolled in a pregnancy study. The DNA for the CDR3 is TGTGCCAGCAGGACAACAGGGAACACTGAAGCTTTCTTT. Translation: CASRTTGNTEAFF.